A single sample gave rise to the 15 T cell receptor beta chains below, sequenced in a study of cytomegalovirus exposure and HLA in healthy donors. A multiplex PCR was run with 60 Vbeta primers and 13 Jbeta primers. Clones were sequenced by immunoSEQ multiplex PCR, and TCRdb holds only the in-frame ones, with some missing. The repertoire holds about 240,000 clones, with about 85% as singletons. The sequenced sample was PBMCs. Source of these receptors: a girl aged 2 to 10 in good health and CMV-seronegative.

The chain joins TRBV4-1 to TRBJ1-2; 8 positions match TRBD1. From germline, CDR1 is MGHRA and CDR2 YSYEKL. CDR3 length equals 16 residues. J was trimmed by 1 base and V by 7 bases; bases with no gene match: 11. CDR3 sequence (DNA): TGCGCCAGCACAGGGTACAGGGGGTCCCTTAACTATGGCTACACCTTC. This translates into CASTGYRGSLNYGYTF.

The chain employs TRBV2 and TRBJ2-5; weak D call: TRBD1 (5 bases). Per the germline V gene, CDR1 is SNHLY and CDR2 is FYNNEI. V lost 8 bases, J lost 4 bases, and 14 bases lay in between. This CDR3 is built from 13 residues. CDR3 DNA sequence: TGTGCCAGCGGGGCAGGGTTGCGAGAGACCCAGTACTTC. Translated: CASGAGLRETQYF.

J is TRBJ1-2 and V is TRBV30, with 12 bases that match TRBD1. The CDR3 has 17 residues. In germline, CDR1 is GTSNPN, CDR2 SVGIG (reference sequence). J lost 6 bases, V lost 0 bases, and 11 bases had no gene match. CDR3 residues: CAWSVRYRDRGRDGYTF. CDR3 nucleotide sequence: TGTGCCTGGAGTGTACGCTATCGGGACAGGGGGCGCGATGGCTACACCTTC. The entire variable domain, with the rest obtained from reference TRBV30 and TRBJ1-2, is as follows: SQTIHQWPATLVQPVGSPLSLECTVEGTSNPNLYWYRQAAGRGLQLLFYSVGIGQISSEVPQNLSASRPQDRQFILSSKKLLLSDSGFYLCAWSVRYRDRGRDGYTFGSGTRLTVV.

The chain links TRBV14 to TRBJ2-7, with D hard to call. The germline V and J ends were trimmed by 2 bases and 9 bases, with 11 bases remaining between them. Germline CDR1 SGHDN, CDR2 FVKESK. This CDR3 is 12 amino acids long. CDR3 region: CASSQPSSGQYF. The CDR3 nucleotides read TGTGCCAGCAGCCAACCATCCTCAGGGCAGTACTTC.

The V gene is TRBV9, the J gene TRBJ2-7; D is uncertain. The CDR3 runs to 13 residues. V dropped 7 bases and J dropped 6 bases, with 17 bases sitting between them. Germline V gene data show CDR1 as SGDLS and CDR2 as YYNGEE. The CDR3 bases are TGTGCCAGCTCACGAAGAACGGGTTCCGAGCAGTACTTC. It yields the protein CASSRRTGSEQYF.

The rearrangement links TRBV5-1 to TRBJ2-7; 7 bases agree with TRBD1. The V and J ends lost 4 bases and 2 bases, in that order; junction bases with no gene match: 12. CDR3 length: 16 residues. From germline, CDR1 is SGHRS and CDR2 YFSETQ. DNA of the CDR3: TGCGCCAGCAGCCCCGAAGGGGGCCCGGGCCCCTACGAGCAGTACTTC. Its protein product is CASSPEGGPGPYEQYF.

The chain uses TRBV18 and TRBJ1-2; no clear D gene. Trimming removed 1 base at V and 0 bases at J, with 15 bases between. This CDR3 is 17 amino acids long. Germline-derived CDR1 and CDR2 are KGHSH and LQKENI. The CDR3: CASSPRGGNIPNYGYTF. The CDR3 nucleotides read TGTGCCAGCTCACCACGCGGAGGGAACATACCTAACTATGGCTACACCTTC. The variable domain in full, completed from reference TRBV18 and TRBJ1-2, reads NAGVMQNPRHLVRRRGQEARLRCSPMKGHSHVYWYRQLPEEGLKFMVYLQKENIIDESGMPKERFSAEFPKEGPSILRIQQVVRGDSAAYFCASSPRGGNIPNYGYTFGSGTRLTVV.

Only a few counts were recorded for this clone. The genes are TRBV19 and TRBJ2-1, with TRBD2 matching over 8 bases. The CDR3 consists of 14 residues. V lost 3 bases to trimming and J lost 5 bases; unmatched junction nucleotides: 3. Looked up from germline, CDR1 is LNHDA and CDR2 is SQIVND (reference sequence). CDR3 loop: CASSIRGGNNEQFF. In nucleotides, the CDR3 is TGTGCCAGTAGTATTCGGGGGGGGAACAATGAGCAGTTCTTC.

The rearrangement uses TRBV28 and TRBJ2-7, with D perhaps matching TRBD1 (6 bases). V was trimmed by 6 bases and J by 0 bases, leaving 15 bases between them. CDR1 is MDHEN and CDR2 is SYDVKM in the germline V gene. The CDR3 contains 15 residues. In DNA form, the CDR3 reads TGTGCCAGCAGGTTAGCAGGGGTCAGCTCCTACGAGCAGTACTTC. Protein product: CASRLAGVSSYEQYF.

This chain connects TRBV28 to TRBJ2-1, with 7 nucleotides matching TRBD2. CDR1 is MDHEN and CDR2 is SYDVKM in the germline V gene. After removal of 5 bases from V and 7 bases from J, the junction contained 11 bases not matched to a gene. This CDR3 has 15 amino acids. This CDR3 is CASSTVGLVGNEQFF. Here the CDR3 DNA reads TGTGCCAGCAGTACCGTTGGACTAGTTGGGAATGAGCAGTTCTTC.

The rearrangement links TRBV19 to TRBJ2-7; TRBD2 agrees at 9 bases. V dropped 6 bases and J dropped 6; count of bases not matched to a gene: 6. In germline, CDR1 is LNHDA, CDR2 SQIVND (reference sequence). The CDR3 totals 13 residues. Here the CDR3 DNA reads TGTGCCAGTAGCCCTCAGCGGGGGGCCGAGCAGTACTTC. Residues: CASSPQRGAEQYF. Drawing the rest from reference TRBV19 and TRBJ2-7, the complete variable domain is DGGITQSPKYLFRKEGQNVTLSCEQNLNHDAMYWYRQDPGQGLRLIYYSQIVNDFQKGDIAEGYSVSREKKESFPLTVTSAQKNPTAFYLCASSPQRGAEQYFGPGTRLTVT.

The sample holds one count of this clone. The genes are TRBV10-3 and TRBJ2-2; D perhaps matches TRBD2 (5 bases). This CDR3 has 13 residues. Germline V lookup: CDR1 ENHRY, CDR2 SYGVKD. The V and J ends lost 10 bases and 1 base respectively, with 10 bases between them. CDR3 coding DNA: TGTGCCACCCGGACTGAGAACACCGGGGAGCTGTTTTTT. This sequence encodes CATRTENTGELFF.

As for this clone: Other DNA sequences of this sample code for an identical CDR3. This chain links TRBV11-3 with TRBJ1-1, with D possibly TRBD1 on 6 matching bases. This CDR3 spans 13 amino acids. V lost 5 bases, J lost 5 bases, and 12 bases lay in between. Germline V gene lookup returns CDR1 SGHNT and CDR2 YENEEA. The CDR3 region is CASSRTGITEAFF. CDR3 bases: TGTGCCAGCAGCCGAACAGGGATAACTGAAGCTTTCTTT.

The chain couples TRBV25-1 to TRBJ2-5, with 7 bases lining up with TRBD1. With 3 bases clipped from V and 5 bases from J, the junction kept 12 bases outside the gene matches. Germline CDR1 and CDR2: MGHDK and SYGVNS. This CDR3 comprises 16 residues. CDR3 loop: CASSDEIGGASETQYF. Here the CDR3 DNA reads TGTGCCAGCAGTGATGAGATAGGGGGCGCGTCCGAGACCCAGTACTTC.

This sequence joins TRBV6-5 and TRBJ1-3; no firm D call. The CDR3 consists of 15 residues. CDR1 is MNHEY and CDR2 is SVGAGI in the germline V gene. The V end was cut by 6 bases, the J end by 2 bases, with 14 bases between. This CDR3 reads CASSPRTLTGNTIYF. CDR3 sequence (DNA): TGTGCCAGCAGCCCCCGGACTCTTACTGGAAACACCATATATTTT.